This T cell receptor (beta chain) is drawn from a study of identical twins. Trimming removed 1 base from V and 3 bases from J, with 10 bases in between. Germline V gives CDR1 DFQATT, CDR2 SNEGSKA (reference sequence). This CDR3 comprises 15 residues. TCRdb itself ran the 5' RACE reads through MiXCR, one entry per CDR3 protein. The profile shows about 530,000 distinct CDR3 sequences, 20% to 25% of them singletons. The same data also contributed to another study, on yellow fever vaccine responses in identical twins.

The rearrangement links TRBV20-1 to TRBJ1-6; possible D gene TRBD1, 5 bases. The sequenced sample was CD4+ T cells sorted from blood. This receptor was obtained from a woman between 18 and 29 years old in good health. This CDR3 is CSARGGGVYNSPLHF. The CDR3, as DNA: TGCAGTGCTAGAGGGGGCGGAGTCTATAATTCACCCCTCCACTTT.